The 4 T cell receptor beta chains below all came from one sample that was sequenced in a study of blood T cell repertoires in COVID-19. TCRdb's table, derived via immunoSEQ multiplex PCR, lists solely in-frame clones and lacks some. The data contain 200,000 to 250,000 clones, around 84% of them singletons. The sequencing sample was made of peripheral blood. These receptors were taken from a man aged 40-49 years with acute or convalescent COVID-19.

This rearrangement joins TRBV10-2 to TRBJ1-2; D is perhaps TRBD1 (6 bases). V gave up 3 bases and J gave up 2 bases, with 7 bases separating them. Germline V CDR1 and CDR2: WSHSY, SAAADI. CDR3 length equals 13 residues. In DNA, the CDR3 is TGCGCCAGCAGTGAACAGGGAAACTATGGCTACACCTTC. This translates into CASSEQGNYGYTF.

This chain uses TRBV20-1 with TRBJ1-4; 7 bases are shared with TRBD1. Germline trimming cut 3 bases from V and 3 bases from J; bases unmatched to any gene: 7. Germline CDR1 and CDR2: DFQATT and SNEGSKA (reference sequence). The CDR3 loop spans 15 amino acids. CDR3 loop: CSASDAGGANEKLFF. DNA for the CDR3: TGCAGTGCTAGTGACGCAGGGGGAGCTAATGAAAAACTGTTTTTT.

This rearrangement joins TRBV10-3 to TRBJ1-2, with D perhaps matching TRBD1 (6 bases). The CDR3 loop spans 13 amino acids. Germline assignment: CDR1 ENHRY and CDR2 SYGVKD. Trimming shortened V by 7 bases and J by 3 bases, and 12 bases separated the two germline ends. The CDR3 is CAIKGGLDYGYTF. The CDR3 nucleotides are TGTGCCATCAAGGGGGGGCTGGACTATGGCTACACCTTC.

The DNA of the CDR3 is TGTGCCAGCAGTTACGATGGTAGCGGGCTAGGTACGCAGTATTTT. Protein product: CASSYDGSGLGTQYF. V is TRBV6-5 and J is TRBJ2-3, with 7 bases lining up with TRBD2. Germline V gene data show CDR1 as MNHEY and CDR2 as SVGAGI. CDR3 length: 15 residues. Germline trimming cut 2 bases from V and 8 bases from J; bases unmatched to any gene: 10.